This is a list of T cell receptor beta chains from one sample in a study of T and B cells in COVID-19 patients. TCRdb reprocessed the multiplex PCR reads with MiXCR, giving one entry per CDR3 protein. The table records 4,000 to 5,500 distinct CDR3 sequences, about 21% of them present only once. The sequenced material came from blood. The receptors were sampled from a human donor with active COVID-19. Each CDR3 is given with its conserved first and last residue. A D gene is named only where the DNA matches it firmly. Size values are once, few and many counts, or a class for expanded clones, and some rows have none.

J gene: TRBJ2-5
D gene: TRBD2
V gene: TRBV5-1
clone size: many
CDR3 protein: CASSFRLAGEAQYF
CDR3 DNA: TGCGCCAGCAGCTTCAGACTAGCGGGGGAGGCCCAGTACTTC

J gene: TRBJ1-1
D gene: NA
V gene: TRBV20-1
clone size: few
CDR3 protein: CSARTQGGNTEAFF
CDR3 DNA: TGCAGTGCTCGCACACAGGGAGGGAACACTGAAGCTTTCTTT

J gene: TRBJ1-2
D gene: NA
V gene: TRBV19
clone size: medium-sized
CDR3 protein: CASSVMTNNYGYTF
CDR3 DNA: TGTGCCAGTAGTGTCATGACAAATAACTATGGCTACACCTTC

J gene: TRBJ2-2
D gene: TRBD1
V gene: TRBV6-6
clone size: medium-sized
CDR3 protein: CASSSRTGWGGELFF
CDR3 DNA: TGTGCCAGCAGTTCCAGGACAGGATGGGGCGGGGAGCTGTTTTTT

J gene: TRBJ2-7
D gene: NA
V gene: TRBV7-6
clone size: medium-sized
CDR3 protein: CASSLGGGLPYEQYF
CDR3 DNA: TGTGCCAGCAGCTTAGGGGGGGGGCTTCCCTACGAGCAGTACTTC

J gene: TRBJ1-2
D gene: TRBD1
V gene: TRBV20-1
clone size: NA
CDR3 protein: CSATRDRGNHGYTF
CDR3 DNA: TGCAGTGCAACCCGGGACAGGGGAAATCATGGCTACACCTTC

J gene: TRBJ2-3
D gene: TRBD2
V gene: TRBV7-2
clone size: medium-sized
CDR3 protein: CASGLAGGGADTQYF
CDR3 DNA: TGTGCCAGCGGGCTAGCGGGAGGTGGCGCAGATACGCAGTATTTT

J gene: TRBJ1-1
D gene: TRBD1
V gene: TRBV5-4
clone size: few
CDR3 protein: CASSSPQGAITEAFF
CDR3 DNA: TGTGCCAGCAGCTCCCCGCAGGGGGCTATAACTGAAGCTTTCTTT

J gene: TRBJ2-1
D gene: TRBD2
V gene: TRBV12-3/TRBV12-4
clone size: few
CDR3 protein: CASSLVAGGAYNEQFF
CDR3 DNA: TGTGCCAGCAGTTTAGTTGCGGGAGGGGCCTACAATGAGCAGTTCTTC

J gene: TRBJ1-1
D gene: TRBD1
V gene: TRBV13
clone size: NA
CDR3 protein: CASSFPGQREAFF
CDR3 DNA: TGTGCCAGCAGCTTTCCGGGACAGAGGGAAGCTTTCTTT

J gene: TRBJ2-3
D gene: NA
V gene: TRBV7-2
clone size: many
CDR3 protein: CASSPRTDTQYF
CDR3 DNA: TGTGCCAGCAGCCCCCGCACAGATACGCAGTATTTT

J gene: TRBJ2-7
D gene: NA
V gene: TRBV5-4
clone size: medium-sized
CDR3 protein: CASSPGQTYEQYF
CDR3 DNA: TGTGCCAGCAGCCCCGGGCAGACCTACGAGCAGTACTTC

J gene: TRBJ2-7
D gene: NA
V gene: TRBV20-1
clone size: few
CDR3 protein: CSARDRPYEQYF
CDR3 DNA: TGCAGTGCTAGAGATCGCCCCTACGAGCAGTACTTC

J gene: TRBJ1-5
D gene: NA
V gene: TRBV28
clone size: NA
CDR3 protein: CASSRDSNQPQHF
CDR3 DNA: TGTGCCAGCAGTCGGGACAGCAATCAGCCCCAGCATTTT

J gene: TRBJ2-3
D gene: NA
V gene: TRBV20-1
clone size: NA
CDR3 protein: CSASQRVRADTQYF
CDR3 DNA: TGCAGTGCTAGTCAGAGGGTTAGGGCAGATACGCAGTATTTT

J gene: TRBJ2-7
D gene: NA
V gene: TRBV4-1
clone size: NA
CDR3 protein: CASSQDRGPKLYEQYF
CDR3 DNA: TGCGCCAGCAGCCAAGATAGAGGACCCAAACTTTACGAGCAGTACTTC

J gene: TRBJ2-3
D gene: NA
V gene: TRBV24-1
clone size: medium-sized
CDR3 protein: CATSDFSADTQYF
CDR3 DNA: TGTGCCACCAGTGATTTTTCCGCAGATACGCAGTATTTT

J gene: TRBJ2-3
D gene: NA
V gene: TRBV19
clone size: medium-sized
CDR3 protein: CASRAGAADTQYF
CDR3 DNA: TGTGCCAGTAGGGCGGGGGCGGCAGATACGCAGTATTTT

J gene: TRBJ2-2
D gene: TRBD2
V gene: TRBV20-1
clone size: NA
CDR3 protein: CSATGLAATGELFF
CDR3 DNA: TGCAGTGCTACGGGACTAGCGGCCACCGGGGAGCTGTTTTTT

J gene: TRBJ1-3
D gene: NA
V gene: TRBV5-4
clone size: few
CDR3 protein: CASSLNAGAGNTIYF
CDR3 DNA: TGTGCCAGCAGCTTGAACGCGGGGGCTGGAAACACCATATATTTT

J gene: TRBJ1-4
D gene: TRBD1
V gene: TRBV27
clone size: medium-sized
CDR3 protein: CASSLQGLPNEKLFF
CDR3 DNA: TGTGCCAGCAGTCTACAGGGGTTGCCTAATGAAAAACTGTTTTTT

J gene: TRBJ1-6
D gene: NA
V gene: TRBV11-2
clone size: few
CDR3 protein: CASSLTQNSPLHF
CDR3 DNA: TGTGCCAGCAGCTTGACACAGAACTCACCCCTCCACTTT

J gene: TRBJ2-2
D gene: TRBD1
V gene: TRBV29-1
clone size: large
CDR3 protein: CSAAAGGIPGELFF
CDR3 DNA: TGCAGCGCTGCGGCAGGGGGTATTCCCGGGGAGCTGTTTTTT

J gene: TRBJ2-3
D gene: NA
V gene: TRBV5-1
clone size: few
CDR3 protein: CASSHQTSSDTQYF
CDR3 DNA: TGCGCCAGCAGCCACCAGACAAGCTCAGATACGCAGTATTTT

J gene: TRBJ2-7
D gene: NA
V gene: TRBV27
clone size: medium-sized
CDR3 protein: CASSLPSQGREQYF
CDR3 DNA: TGTGCCAGCTCCCTTCCATCCCAGGGACGCGAGCAGTACTTC

J gene: TRBJ1-2
D gene: NA
V gene: TRBV5-1
clone size: NA
CDR3 protein: CASSVEGMNYGYTF
CDR3 DNA: TGCGCCAGCAGCGTAGAAGGGATGAACTATGGCTACACCTTC

J gene: TRBJ2-5
D gene: TRBD2
V gene: TRBV19
clone size: medium-sized
CDR3 protein: CASSRGAGVLETQYF
CDR3 DNA: TGTGCCAGTAGCCGAGGGGCGGGAGTTCTAGAGACCCAGTACTTC

J gene: TRBJ2-7
D gene: TRBD2
V gene: TRBV6-5
clone size: medium-sized
CDR3 protein: CASSYSSSGRRHEQYF
CDR3 DNA: TGTGCCAGCAGTTACTCGAGTAGCGGGAGGCGGCACGAGCAGTACTTC

J gene: TRBJ2-2
D gene: NA
V gene: TRBV19
clone size: large
CDR3 protein: CASKSPGTTLTGELFF
CDR3 DNA: TGTGCCAGTAAGTCCCCGGGCACAACTTTAACCGGGGAGCTGTTTTTT

J gene: TRBJ2-2
D gene: NA
V gene: TRBV14
clone size: few
CDR3 protein: CASSRQGVATNTGELFF
CDR3 DNA: TGTGCCAGCAGCCGGCAAGGGGTAGCGACGAACACCGGGGAGCTGTTTTTT

J gene: TRBJ2-1
D gene: TRBD1
V gene: TRBV6-5
clone size: NA
CDR3 protein: CASSHGTGEFF
CDR3 DNA: TGTGCCAGCAGTCACGGGACAGGAGAGTTCTTC

J gene: TRBJ2-7
D gene: NA
V gene: TRBV7-9
clone size: few
CDR3 protein: CASSTSQVFTTYEQYF
CDR3 DNA: TGTGCCAGCAGCACCTCCCAGGTCTTTACTACCTACGAGCAGTACTTC

J gene: TRBJ2-7
D gene: NA
V gene: TRBV20-1
clone size: medium-sized
CDR3 protein: CSARSGHEQYF
CDR3 DNA: TGCAGTGCTAGGTCGGGCCACGAGCAGTACTTC

J gene: TRBJ1-4
D gene: NA
V gene: TRBV15
clone size: NA
CDR3 protein: CATSRSQGLGYEKLFF
CDR3 DNA: TGTGCCACCAGCAGATCTCAGGGGTTGGGGTATGAAAAACTGTTTTTT

J gene: TRBJ1-2
D gene: NA
V gene: TRBV15
clone size: medium-sized
CDR3 protein: CATSRRDRYGYTF
CDR3 DNA: TGTGCCACCAGCAGAAGGGACCGGTATGGCTACACCTTC

J gene: TRBJ1-2
D gene: NA
V gene: TRBV5-1
clone size: NA
CDR3 protein: CASSLTSNYGYTF
CDR3 DNA: TGCGCCAGCAGCTTGACCTCTAACTATGGCTACACCTTC

J gene: TRBJ2-7
D gene: TRBD1
V gene: TRBV24-1
clone size: few
CDR3 protein: CATSESGGVSEQYF
CDR3 DNA: TGTGCCACCAGTGAATCAGGGGGCGTGAGCGAGCAGTACTTC

J gene: TRBJ1-2
D gene: NA
V gene: TRBV7-9
clone size: NA
CDR3 protein: CASSLNHYGYTF
CDR3 DNA: TGTGCCAGCAGCTTAAATCACTATGGCTACACCTTC

J gene: TRBJ2-1
D gene: TRBD2
V gene: TRBV6-2/TRBV6-3
clone size: medium-sized
CDR3 protein: CASGASGRASIEQFF
CDR3 DNA: TGTGCCAGCGGGGCTAGCGGGAGGGCCAGTATTGAGCAGTTCTTC

J gene: TRBJ2-1
D gene: TRBD2
V gene: TRBV6-5
clone size: NA
CDR3 protein: CASTGGRASIEQFF
CDR3 DNA: TGTGCCAGCACGGGCGGGAGGGCCAGTATTGAGCAGTTCTTC

J gene: TRBJ2-1
D gene: TRBD1
V gene: TRBV19
clone size: medium-sized
CDR3 protein: CASSPGQGYNEQFF
CDR3 DNA: TGTGCCAGTAGTCCGGGACAGGGGTACAATGAGCAGTTCTTC

J gene: TRBJ1-1
D gene: TRBD1
V gene: TRBV19
clone size: medium-sized
CDR3 protein: CASSRPETGRVEAFF
CDR3 DNA: TGTGCCAGTAGCCGACCCGAGACAGGGAGGGTTGAAGCTTTCTTT

J gene: TRBJ2-7
D gene: TRBD1
V gene: TRBV7-9
clone size: few
CDR3 protein: CASSSDRGLRYEQYF
CDR3 DNA: TGTGCCAGCAGCTCTGACAGGGGACTTCGATACGAGCAGTACTTC

J gene: TRBJ2-5
D gene: TRBD1
V gene: TRBV7-9
clone size: few
CDR3 protein: CASSFPQGRETQYF
CDR3 DNA: TGTGCCAGCAGCTTTCCACAGGGGCGAGAGACCCAGTACTTC

J gene: TRBJ2-7
D gene: NA
V gene: TRBV6-2/TRBV6-3
clone size: medium-sized
CDR3 protein: CASSYSRGRAYEQYF
CDR3 DNA: TGTGCCAGCAGTTACTCGAGGGGGAGGGCCTACGAGCAGTACTTC

J gene: TRBJ2-3
D gene: NA
V gene: TRBV5-1
clone size: few
CDR3 protein: CASRGTDTQYF
CDR3 DNA: TGCGCCAGCCGGGGGACAGATACGCAGTATTTT

J gene: TRBJ2-7
D gene: NA
V gene: TRBV18
clone size: few
CDR3 protein: CASSPGQALSYEQYF
CDR3 DNA: TGTGCCAGCTCACCGGGGCAGGCCCTCTCCTACGAGCAGTACTTC

J gene: TRBJ1-5
D gene: NA
V gene: TRBV6-2/TRBV6-3
clone size: NA
CDR3 protein: CASSYPARVGNQPQHF
CDR3 DNA: TGTGCCAGCAGTTACCCCGCCAGGGTTGGTAATCAGCCCCAGCATTTT

J gene: TRBJ2-1
D gene: NA
V gene: TRBV6-6
clone size: NA
CDR3 protein: CASRRDAGDEQFF
CDR3 DNA: TGTGCCAGCAGGCGGGACGCCGGCGATGAGCAGTTCTTC

J gene: TRBJ2-7
D gene: TRBD1
V gene: TRBV27
clone size: medium-sized
CDR3 protein: CASSRRPGQGYEQYF
CDR3 DNA: TGTGCCAGCAGTAGACGGCCGGGACAGGGGTACGAGCAGTACTTC

J gene: TRBJ2-1
D gene: TRBD1
V gene: TRBV11-2
clone size: NA
CDR3 protein: CASSLSGTGYNEQFF
CDR3 DNA: TGTGCCAGCAGCCTTTCCGGGACAGGGTACAATGAGCAGTTCTTC

J gene: TRBJ2-1
D gene: NA
V gene: TRBV27
clone size: medium-sized
CDR3 protein: CASSFDPVSSNEQFF
CDR3 DNA: TGTGCCAGCAGTTTCGACCCTGTGTCTTCGAATGAGCAGTTCTTC